This T cell receptor beta chain was identified during a study of T cell responses to AZD1222 COVID-19 vaccine (dated by TCRdb to 2020 to 2023). About the investigation overall: A total of roughly 240 trial participants underwent TCR sequencing, of whom about 210 received two doses of AZD1222 and about 26 received two doses of the MenACWY control vaccine. Trial participants were enrolled into age subgroups of 18-55, 56-69 and 70-plus years, which contained about 150, 27 and 61 TCR-sequenced participants, respectively.

The sample's time point label is to be understood as: baseline before first vaccination. Interpreted using the paper, the treatment or condition label stands for: meningococcal conjugate vaccine given as trial control. Samples from vaccinated people were obtained from the UK trials COV001 and COV002, which included a single-blind randomized controlled phase 2/3 trial of AZD1222 (ChAdOx1 nCoV-19) in healthy adults. Trial participant PBMC samples were collected at day 0 and day 28 after the second dose for TCRbeta chain sequencing. Taken from cysteine to phenylalanine, the CDR3 has 14 residues. Left in the record is the CDR3 DNA by itself, 42 bases read in frame from the first base. The junction shows trimming of 0 bases on V and 7 bases on J, and the gene matches do not reach 0 bases of it. The CDR1 and CDR2 encoded by the germline V gene are MRHNA and SNTAGT. This clone was recorded a few times. What antigen it recognizes has not been identified. No much larger clone is present one base from it, and per-base qualities are unavailable.

The CDR3 regions of human TCRbeta chains were analyzed by immunosequencing. As for the original processing: TCRs in the repertoires were matched against a reference library of SARS-CoV-2-specific TCRs that had been generated with the MIRA antigen-specificity platform. Breadth was defined as the fraction of unique TCRs that were SARS-CoV-2-associated, and depth was defined as the fraction of total T cells that were SARS-CoV-2-associated. Using the MIRA data, each spike-specific TCR was assigned both to the spike region to which the TCR was reactive and to a CD4 or CD8 class. Log10-transformed breadth and depth values were compared by one-way ANOVA with Sidak's multiple comparisons tests. In its TCRdb copy, this immuneACCESS table keeps in-frame sequences only and misses some clones. Where compared with another copy, unresolved V genes explain less than half of these, and the others have no known cause. V and J calls and clone size are given by that table; D and trimming were obtained from the DNA. The sample table contains more than 80,000 clones; only one count was recorded for just over 85% of them. The ten biggest clones cover approximately 10% of the sample.

General study outcomes and caveats: Most participants were white British and females outnumbered males, and the authors suggested that clonal diversity may have been underestimated. No day 14 peak-response samples were available, so repertoires were characterized only after the peak T cell response. CD4 TCRs associated with the vaccine covered the entire spike protein, and the dominant responses were in regions 160-218 and 743-854. Epitopes outside the regions mutated in the B.1.351 and B.1.1.7 variants were reportedly recognized by nearly half of the unique spike-specific TCRs. In the small 56-69-year group, the increase in depth fell short of significance, most likely because of low power. After two AZD1222 doses, spike-specific TCR breadth and depth were significantly higher than at day 0 and than in MenACWY recipients. Conclusions about previously exposed vaccinees are limited because only a handful of AZD1222 recipients were SARS-CoV-2 seropositive at baseline.

This TCR was recovered from an adult in good health. The chain is made from TRBV6-4 and TRBJ1-6; 7 middle bases align to TRBD1. Sequencing was performed on peripheral blood, taken on day 0 of MenACWY control vaccination. Here is the DNA: TGTGCCAGCAGTGACTCAGGGGGCAATTCACCCCTCCACTTT. The encoded protein is CASSDSGGNSPLHF.